The 29 T cell receptor beta chains listed next were all sequenced from one sample in a study of T cells in Graves' hyperthyroidism and ophthalmopathy. Template material for amplifying TCR beta CDR3 regions consisted of RNA transcripts. Initially, a first-round RT-PCR of the TCR CDR3 employed the HTBI primer set. TCRdb reprocessed the multiplex PCR reads with MiXCR, giving one entry per CDR3 protein. The sample holds some 720,000 distinct CDR3 sequences, about a sixth seen once. The specimen sequenced was blood. The source of these receptors is a young man with Graves' hyperthyroidism.

Remarks on this clonotype: A read error may produce the germline difference seen at one junction end. The chain has TRBV27 and TRBJ2-7, with D possibly called TRBD1 or TRBD2 (5 bases each). The CDR3 is 15 amino acids. From germline, CDR1 is MNHEY and CDR2 SMNVEV (reference sequence). DNA for the CDR3: TGTGCCAGCATTTTAAATACCGGGACCCCCTACGAGCAGTACTTC. Protein product: CASILNTGTPYEQYF.

The table lists this clonotype with a few counts. The chain combines TRBV29-1 with TRBJ2-5; D ambiguous. V was cut by 5 bases and J by 4 bases, with 14 bases left in between. This CDR3 has 13 residues. The germline V gene encodes CDR1 SQVTM and CDR2 ANQGSEA. Written as DNA, the CDR3 is TGCAGCGTTCCCCCCGACGGAACAGAGACCCAGTACTTC. Protein product: CSVPPDGTETQYF.

This clonotype was counted ten times or more. The CDR3 coding sequence is TGCGCCAGCAGCTTGTCGTCGGTGAACACTGAAGCTTTCTTT. Translation: CASSLSSVNTEAFF. The chain links TRBV5-1 to TRBJ1-1, with D uncertain. The CDR3 is made up of 14 amino acids. Trimming shortened V by 1 base and J by 0 bases, and 7 bases separated the two germline ends. Germline CDR1 is SGHRS and CDR2 is YFSETQ.

This clonotype was seen once. The V call is TRBV19, the J call TRBJ1-4; D unresolved. The V and J ends lost 5 bases and 4 bases respectively, with 11 bases between them. CDR1 and CDR2 from the germline V gene are LNHDA and SQIVND (reference sequence). The CDR3 runs 14 residues. CDR3 in amino acids: CASSRGNRNEKLFF. CDR3 nucleotide sequence: TGTGCCAGTAGTCGAGGAAACCGTAATGAAAAACTGTTTTTT.

The genes are TRBV20-1 and TRBJ1-1, with D unclear. The CDR3 length is 11 residues. Trimming removed 6 bases at V and 7 bases at J, with 12 bases between. The germline gives CDR1 DFQATT, CDR2 SNEGSKA (reference sequence). CDR3 loop: CSAARALEAFF. The DNA for the CDR3 is TGCAGTGCCGCTAGGGCCCTTGAAGCTTTCTTT.

This clonotype has ten or more counts. The V gene is TRBV18, the J gene TRBJ2-7; 9 bases fit TRBD2. The CDR3 contains 15 residues. Trimming cost V 0 bases and J 6 bases; bases outside gene matches: 6. Per the germline V gene, CDR1 is KGHSH and CDR2 is LQKENI. The CDR3 DNA reads TGTGCCAGCTCACCACCCGGACTAGCGTCGGGCGAGCAGTACTTC. This translates into CASSPPGLASGEQYF.

This clonotype was counted between two and nine times. The V gene is TRBV7-2, the J gene TRBJ2-3; a weak D match, TRBD2 (7 bases). CDR1 is SGHTA and CDR2 is FQGNSA in the germline V gene. This CDR3 contains 14 residues. V shed 3 bases and J shed 8 bases, with 15 bases lying between them. CDR3 nucleotides: TGTGCCAGCAGCTTGGGGGGGGCCGCCGGTACGCAGTATTTT. This sequence encodes CASSLGGAAGTQYF. Based on the CDR3 plus reference TRBV7-2 and TRBJ2-3, the full variable domain is GAGVSQSPSNKVTEKGKDVELRCDPISGHTALYWYRQSLGQGLEFLIYFQGNSAPDKSGLPSDRFSAERTGGSVSTLTIQRTQQEDSAVYLCASSLGGAAGTQYFGPGTRLTVL.

This clonotype was detected a few times. J is TRBJ2-3 and V is TRBV7-3; D possibly corresponds to TRBD2 (6 bases). CDR3 length: 16 amino acids. The germline V gene has CDR1 SGHTA and CDR2 FQGTGA. The ends were cut back, 1 base at V and 2 bases at J, with 13 bases in the middle. The CDR3 is CASSLRVEGPTDTQYF. The CDR3 bases are TGTGCCAGCAGCTTAAGAGTGGAGGGGCCCACAGATACGCAGTATTTT.

J is TRBJ1-1 and V is TRBV28; the D is unclear. The CDR3 length is 14 residues. CDR1 is MDHEN and CDR2 is SYDVKM in the germline V gene. Trimming removed 5 bases from V and 5 bases from J, with 15 bases in between. As DNA, the CDR3 is TGTGCCAGCAGTGCGGGGAATTCAGGTACTGAAGCTTTCTTT. Its translation: CASSAGNSGTEAFF.

The sample holds many counts of this clonotype. The chain links TRBV28 to TRBJ1-1; 7 bases are a match to TRBD1. CDR3 length equals 12 residues. Looked up from germline, CDR1 is MDHEN and CDR2 is SYDVKM. With 7 bases clipped from V and 6 bases from J, the junction kept 5 bases outside the gene matches. CDR3 bases: TGTGCCAGCACCGAGGGGGCCGCTGAAGCTTTCTTT. Translation gives CASTEGAAEAFF.

The chain couples TRBV9 to TRBJ2-3; tentative D call: TRBD2 (6 bases). In germline, CDR1 is SGDLS, CDR2 YYNGEE. The CDR3 sequence is 15 residues long. Trimming left V 3 bases short and J 4 bases short, with 15 bases between. CDR3 protein: CASSARDERSDTQYF. CDR3 sequence (DNA): TGTGCCAGCAGCGCGCGGGATGAGCGTTCAGATACGCAGTATTTT.

The chain is built from TRBV6-4 and TRBJ2-2; 12 bases match TRBD2. The germline CDR1 and CDR2 sequences are MRHNA and SNTAGT. V shed 8 bases and J 3 bases; nucleotides not matched to a gene: 10. The CDR3 sequence is 17 residues long. The CDR3 sequence: CASPPTSGSVDTGELFF. The CDR3 coding sequence is TGTGCCAGCCCCCCGACTAGCGGGAGCGTGGACACCGGGGAGCTGTTTTTT.

This clonotype was seen many times. The genes are TRBV7-8 and TRBJ2-7; 7 bases agree with TRBD1. With V trimmed by 7 bases and J by 1 base, 7 bases remained unmatched. The CDR3 is 14 residues long. Germline values: CDR1 SGHVS, CDR2 FQNEAQ. The DNA of the CDR3 is TGTGCCAGCAATACTGAGGGACAGTCCTACGAGCAGTACTTC. It yields the protein CASNTEGQSYEQYF.

This clonotype was recorded at least ten times. V and J are TRBV7-9 and TRBJ2-4; D is perhaps TRBD2 (5 bases). CDR3 length: 16 amino acids. V lost 1 base to trimming and J lost 4 bases, with 14 bases between them. Germline CDR1 reads SEHNR; CDR2 reads FQNEAQ (reference sequence). CDR3 in amino acids: CASSLVPARTKNIQYF. CDR3 bases: TGTGCCAGCAGCTTAGTGCCGGCGAGGACTAAAAACATTCAGTACTTC.

This clonotype was picked up a small number of times. Compared with germline, one end of the junction differs, possibly owing to a read error. V is TRBV19 and J is TRBJ2-2; 7 bases map to TRBD1. Germline V gives CDR1 LNHDA, CDR2 SQIVND (reference sequence). The CDR3 sequence is 16 residues long. CDR3 in amino acids: CASSIQQGSNAGELFF. The CDR3, as DNA: TGTGCCAGTAGTATTCAACAGGGGTCGAACGCCGGGGAGCTGTTTTTT.

At least ten counts were recorded for this clonotype. For the CDR3, the DNA is TGCAGTGCTAGAGATCTCGACAGGTCCTACGAGCAGTACTTC. This sequence encodes CSARDLDRSYEQYF. The rearrangement uses TRBV20-1 and TRBJ2-7; D is possibly TRBD1 (6 bases). This CDR3 has 14 amino acids. With 0 bases removed from V and 1 base from J, the gap between germline ends came to 10 bases. CDR1 is DFQATT and CDR2 is SNEGSKA in the germline V gene (reference sequence).

This clonotype showed up many times. The chain couples TRBV24-1 to TRBJ2-1, with TRBD2 identical over 8 bases. The CDR3 sequence is 16 residues long. Germline V gene data show CDR1 as KGHDR and CDR2 as SFDVKD. V was pared by 4 bases and J by 6 bases, with 10 bases of the junction left unmatched. The CDR3 sequence: CATSEAGLAGANEQFF. The DNA of the CDR3 is TGTGCCACCAGTGAAGCGGGGCTAGCGGGTGCCAATGAGCAGTTCTTC.

In this sample, this clonotype turned up a few times. This chain joins TRBV6-1 and TRBJ2-1, with TRBD2 as a possible D gene (6 bases). Germline V lookup: CDR1 MNHNS, CDR2 SASEGT. With 2 bases removed from V and 9 bases from J, the gap between germline ends came to 11 bases. The CDR3 spans 13 residues. The CDR3, as DNA: TGTGCCAGCAGTGAAATAACTAGCAGTGAGCAGTTCTTC. It codes for CASSEITSSEQFF.

The chain employs TRBV15 and TRBJ2-7; TRBD2 aligns across 11 bases. Germline CDR1 reads LNHNV; CDR2 reads YYDKDF (reference sequence). There are 18 residues in the CDR3. V was pared by 0 bases and J by 4 bases, with 11 bases of the junction left unmatched. The CDR3 spells CATSRERAGTSGLYEQYF. The CDR3 nucleotides read TGTGCCACCAGCAGAGAGAGAGCAGGGACTAGCGGTTTATACGAGCAGTACTTC.

V and J are TRBV28 and TRBJ1-2; a possible D gene is TRBD1 (6 bases). Germline V gene data show CDR1 as MDHEN and CDR2 as SYDVKM. The CDR3 spans 16 residues. V lost 3 bases to trimming and J lost 5 bases, with 19 bases between them. CDR3 residues: CASSFPARGADYGYTF. The CDR3 DNA follows: TGTGCCAGCAGTTTTCCTGCTCGGGGGGCTGATTATGGCTACACCTTC.

This clonotype came up many times. The V call is TRBV2, the J call TRBJ1-1; D is uncertain. V was clipped by 8 bases and J by 2 bases, with 3 bases between them. This CDR3 contains 10 residues. The germline V gene encodes CDR1 SNHLY and CDR2 FYNNEI. CDR3 sequence: CASSNTEAFF. In nucleotides, the CDR3 is TGTGCCAGCTCTAACACTGAAGCTTTCTTT. The full variable domain, its missing parts supplied by reference TRBV2 and TRBJ1-1, is EPEVTQTPSHQVTQMGQEVILRCVPISNHLYFYWYRQILGQKVEFLVSFYNNEISEKSEIFDDQFSVERPDGSNFTLKIRSTKLEDSAMYFCASSNTEAFFGQGTRLTVV.

The chain links TRBV9 to TRBJ2-7; tentative D call: TRBD2 (6 bases). The closer fit of TRBJ2-1 to the DNA end suggests the J call may be wrong. CDR1 and CDR2 (germline): SGDLS, YYNGEE. The CDR3 totals 12 residues. CDR3 sequence: CASSVGGTEQFF. In nucleotides, the CDR3 is TGTGCCAGCAGCGTGGGAGGAACCGAGCAGTTCTTC.

Only a few counts were recorded for this clonotype. V gene TRBV5-4 combines with J gene TRBJ2-3, with 9 bases matching TRBD1. The junction had 24 bases not matched to a gene; V was cut back by 4 bases and J by 0 bases. Germline CDR1 is SGHNT and CDR2 is YYREEE (reference sequence). The CDR3 extends over 22 amino acids. Written as DNA, the CDR3 is TGTGCCAGCAGCGGGAGGACAGGGGCGGGAACTGGACCCATTTCTAGCACAGATACGCAGTATTTT. This sequence encodes CASSGRTGAGTGPISSTDTQYF.

The sample holds a few counts of this clonotype. The V and J genes are TRBV29-1 and TRBJ2-2; TRBD2 aligns across 7 bases. The germline V gene has CDR1 SQVTM and CDR2 ANQGSEA. The CDR3 is 14 amino acids. The V and J ends lost 1 base and 3 bases, in that order; junction bases with no gene match: 2. In DNA form, the CDR3 reads TGCAGCGTTGAAGCTCGGGGGGACACCGGGGAGCTGTTTTTT. Encoded protein: CSVEARGDTGELFF.

This clonotype showed up many times. The chain employs TRBV20-1 and TRBJ2-1; the D gene is possibly TRBD2 (5 bases). V was shortened by 0 bases and J by 0 bases, with 15 bases between the two germline ends. This CDR3 comprises 17 residues. CDR1 DFQATT and CDR2 SNEGSKA come from the germline V gene (reference sequence). In DNA form, the CDR3 reads TGCAGTGCTAGAGATCAAGGAGGTGTGGGCTCCTACAATGAGCAGTTCTTC. Amino acid sequence: CSARDQGGVGSYNEQFF.

The chain uses TRBV29-1 and TRBJ1-1; tentatively, D is TRBD1 (5 bases). The CDR3 has 14 residues. With 2 bases removed from V and 0 bases from J, the gap between germline ends came to 10 bases. Germline V gives CDR1 SQVTM, CDR2 ANQGSEA. The CDR3 loop reads CSVESTGLNTEAFF. In nucleotides, the CDR3 is TGCAGCGTTGAATCTACAGGCTTGAACACTGAAGCTTTCTTT.

This clonotype was counted many times. The chain uses TRBV6-6 and TRBJ2-1; TRBD1 might be the D (6 bases). CDR1 is MNHNY, CDR2 SVGAGI, per germline (reference sequence). Trimming stripped 1 base from V and 8 bases from J, with 12 bases between. The CDR3 totals 14 residues. The CDR3 reads CASSYLQGLDEQFF. CDR3 bases: TGTGCCAGCAGTTACTTACAGGGTTTGGATGAGCAGTTCTTC.

This clonotype was detected many times. The chain combines TRBV6-5 with TRBJ2-3; D is undetermined. Germline CDR1 MNHEY, CDR2 SVGAGI. Deletions cut 0 bases from V and 8 bases from J, with 12 bases between. The CDR3 loop spans 14 amino acids. The CDR3 here is CASSYSFAKGTQYF. The CDR3 DNA reads TGTGCCAGCAGTTACTCGTTTGCCAAGGGTACGCAGTATTTT.

This clonotype was seen a few times. V usage is TRBV6-5 and J usage is TRBJ2-3; D perhaps matches TRBD2 (6 bases). The V gene lost 4 bases and the J gene lost 1 base, with 18 bases spanning the gap. The length of the CDR3 is 17 residues. In germline, CDR1 is MNHEY, CDR2 SVGAGI. The DNA of the CDR3 is TGTGCCAGCAGTTCTCCGGTGACTAGATTCGGCACAGATACGCAGTATTTT. The encoded protein is CASSSPVTRFGTDTQYF.